What follows are 2 T cell receptor beta chains derived from one specimen sequenced in a study of persistence of HIV-infected CD4 T cells. The antigens these receptors bind are not known. Overlapping HIV-1 Gag 15-mer peptides at 0.95 to 1 ug per peptide per mL were used. Memory cells lacking CD40L and CD69 with high CD45RO were sorted. The libraries were made with immunoSEQ version 4 in survey mode. The protocol was immunoSEQ multiplex PCR, while the TCRdb copy is restricted to in-frame clones and leaves out a portion. In the table there are approximately 40,000 clones, about 84% of which are singletons. Here the sequenced sample was CD4+ T cells sorted from PBMCs after approximately 20-hour stimulation, taken from a patient who received antiretroviral therapy. The receptors stem from an adult man with HIV who was CMV-seropositive.

V and J are TRBV23-1 and TRBJ1-2, with 7 bases lining up with TRBD1. TRBV23-1 is sorted into the ORF group, with uncertain function. This CDR3 has 15 amino acids. The V and J ends lost 6 bases and 4 bases, in that order; junction bases with no gene match: 11. The DNA of the CDR3 is TGCGCCAGCAGGTATTACTCGGGACAGCTCTATGGCTACACCTTC. The encoded protein is CASRYYSGQLYGYTF.

The CDR3 region is CASSPQGRLDEQYF. The CDR3 DNA sequence: TGTGCCAGCAGCCCTCAGGGACGGTTGGACGAGCAGTACTTC. This chain connects TRBV5-4 to TRBJ2-7; D is perhaps TRBD1 or TRBD2 (5 bases each). The CDR3 consists of 14 residues. V was cut by 4 bases and J by 5 bases, with 16 bases left in between. Germline V gene lookup returns CDR1 SGHNT and CDR2 YYREEE (reference sequence). The variable domain in full, with the rest retrieved from reference TRBV5-4 and TRBJ2-7, is ETGVTQSPTHLIKTRGQQVTLRCSSQSGHNTVSWYQQALGQGPQFIFQYYREEENGRGNFPPRFSGLQFPNYSSELNVNALELDDSALYLCASSPQGRLDEQYFGPGTRLTVT.